This TCR beta chain was identified in a study of cytomegalovirus exposure and HLA in healthy donors. The PCR employed 60 Vbeta primers together with 13 Jbeta primers. Here immunoSEQ multiplex PCR was the method, and the copy in TCRdb shows in-frame clones only, minus some. The data show about 150,000 clones, with roughly 87% seen just once and around 0.51% held by the top ten. The CDR3 runs 14 residues. V was clipped by 7 bases and J by 0 bases, with 13 bases between them. Germline lookup yields CDR1 MGHDK and CDR2 SYGVNS. This receptor was obtained from a woman aged 40 to 55 in good health and CMV-seronegative. Material for sequencing was PBMCs. V and J are TRBV25-1 and TRBJ2-7, with D maybe TRBD1 (6 bases). The CDR3 sequence is CASIPEGHSYEQYF. Written as DNA, the CDR3 is TGTGCCAGCATCCCAGAGGGACACTCCTACGAGCAGTACTTC.